This paragraph covers one T cell receptor (beta chain) sequence. This entry is derived from a study of CD8 T cells in Susac syndrome. Trimming stripped 4 bases from V and 6 bases from J, with 15 bases between. The CDR3 spans 14 residues. An input of roughly 0.45 to 1 ug of RNA was subjected to reverse transcription using random hexamers. TCRdb redid the calling of the immunoSEQ multiplex PCR reads with MiXCR, one entry per CDR3 protein. The table has 150,000 to 190,000 distinct CDR3 sequences, around 96% seen once. The sequenced sample was CD4+ T cells from PBMCs. The sequence derives from a human donor with Susac syndrome. The genes are TRBV23-1 and TRBJ1-1; tentative D call: TRBD1 (6 bases). TRBV23-1 is reported as an ORF; its role is uncertain. CDR3 protein: CASSLFRGGPEAFF. DNA for the CDR3: TGCGCCAGCAGTCTATTCAGGGGCGGCCCTGAAGCTTTCTTT.